Included here is one T cell receptor beta chain sequence, with context. Its target is unknown. These data belong to a study of OX40 agonist ivuxolimab in advanced cancers. Produced via immunoSEQ multiplex PCR; TCRdb's table is partial and in-frame only. The sample lists around 50,000 clones, roughly 90% occurring once. Trimming stripped 3 bases from V and 2 bases from J, with 17 bases between. The CDR3 length is 17 residues. People who had autoimmune disease history or systemic immunosuppression were excluded. Broader study findings: At doses 0.1 to 3.0 mg/kg, CD4+ and CD8+ clones expanded. In a subset of nonresponders, normalized T-cell clonal expansion was also low. Averaging showed that CD8+ T cells had more expanded clones than CD4+ did.

The V gene is TRBV23-1, the J gene TRBJ1-5, with TRBD1 as a possible D gene (6 bases). TRBV23-1 is placed among ORFs of uncertain function. This receptor was identified in an adult with an advanced solid tumor such as melanoma, head and neck, liver or kidney cancer. This material consisted of CD4+ or CD8+ T cells sorted from blood, taken in a trial of the OX40 agonist ivuxolimab. CDR3 amino acids: CASSHLTGGKGNQPQHF. The CDR3 region has the DNA TGCGCCAGCAGTCATTTAACGGGGGGCAAGGGCAATCAGCCCCAGCATTTT.